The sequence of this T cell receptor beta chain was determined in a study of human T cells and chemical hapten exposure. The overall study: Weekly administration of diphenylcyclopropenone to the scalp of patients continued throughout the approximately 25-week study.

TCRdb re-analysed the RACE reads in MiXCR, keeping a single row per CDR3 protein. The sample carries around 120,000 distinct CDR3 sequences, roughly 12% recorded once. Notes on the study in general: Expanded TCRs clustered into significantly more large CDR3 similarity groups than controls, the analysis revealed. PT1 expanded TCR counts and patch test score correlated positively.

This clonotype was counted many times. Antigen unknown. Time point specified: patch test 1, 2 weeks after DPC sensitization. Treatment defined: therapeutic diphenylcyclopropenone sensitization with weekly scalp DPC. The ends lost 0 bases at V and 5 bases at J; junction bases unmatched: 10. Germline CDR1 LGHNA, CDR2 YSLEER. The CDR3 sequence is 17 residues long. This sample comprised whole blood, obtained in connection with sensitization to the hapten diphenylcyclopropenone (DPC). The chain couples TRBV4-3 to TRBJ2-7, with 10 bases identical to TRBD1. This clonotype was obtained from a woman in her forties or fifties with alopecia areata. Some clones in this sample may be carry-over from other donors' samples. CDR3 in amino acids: CASSQDGQGQGRNEQYF. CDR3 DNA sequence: TGCGCCAGCAGCCAAGATGGGCAGGGACAGGGGAGGAACGAGCAGTACTTC.